This T cell receptor beta chain was captured in a study of shared clonotypes between healthy human individuals. Study observations and caveats: Estimated clonotype richness was generally higher in naive than memory subsets. Rarefaction showed that sequencing of sorted subsets was incomplete (despite large depth).

About this clone: Its target is not known.

Every subset's genomic DNA went evenly onto several immunoSEQ plates. Profiled with immunoSEQ multiplex PCR; TCRdb holds only in-frame clones, not every one. The sample lists 2 million to 2.5 million clones; roughly 92% were seen once. The sample consisted of naive CD4+ T cells from PBMCs. Regarding subset: CD45RA+ positively selected. The origin of this receptor is a young man in good health. Some clones in this sample may be carry-over from other donors' samples.

The CDR3 DNA is TGCGCCAGCGGAGAGGTGACTAGCGGGTACTCTAATGAGCAGTTCTTC. It translates to CASGEVTSGYSNEQFF. The chain carries TRBV5-1 and TRBJ2-1; TRBD2 matches 10 bases. Germline V gene sequence: CDR1 SGHRS, CDR2 YFSETQ. This CDR3 has 16 residues. V shed 7 bases, J shed 7 bases, and the junction held 14 bases outside the gene matches.